This section outlines one T cell receptor beta chain sequence together with its context. The sample originates from a study of OX40 agonist ivuxolimab in advanced cancers. The CDR3 is 16 residues long. Trimming cost V 0 bases and J 3 bases; bases outside gene matches: 6. Some clones are missing from TCRdb's copy, which holds only in-frame ones; the method was immunoSEQ multiplex PCR. The sample has about 78,000 clones; approximately 80% are singletons. This clonotype originated in an adult with an advanced solid tumor such as melanoma, head and neck, liver or kidney cancer. Here the sequenced sample was CD4+ or CD8+ T cells sorted from blood, taken in a trial of the OX40 agonist ivuxolimab. J is TRBJ2-7 and V is TRBV23-1; the match to TRBD1 covers 9 bases. TRBV23-1 is an ORF; its function is uncertain. The CDR3 region is CASSQSSGTGIYEQYF. DNA of the CDR3: TGCGCCAGCAGTCAATCAAGCGGGACAGGGATCTACGAGCAGTACTTC.